These 13 T cell receptor beta chains came from one sample sequenced in a study of Graves' ophthalmopathy and Graves' hyperthyroidism. The study amplified TCR beta CDR3 regions using RNA transcripts. RT-PCR with HTBI primers came first, then second-round multiplex PCR. MiXCR, applied by TCRdb to the multiplex PCR reads, yields one record per CDR3 protein. The table has some 410,000 distinct CDR3 sequences, around 20% seen once. The sequenced material came from peripheral blood. These receptors were taken from a woman under 30 with stable Graves' hyperthyroidism.

This clonotype has ten or more counts. The gene calls are TRBV5-6 and TRBJ2-7, with 8 positions matching TRBD1. CDR1 and CDR2 (germline): SGHDT, YYEEEE. The V gene end was trimmed by 1 base and the J gene end by 5 bases; junction bases not matched to a gene: 14. There are 17 residues in the CDR3. CDR3 DNA sequence: TGTGCCAGCAGCTTGTCTGTCCCGGCCAGGGGGCGCGACGAGCAGTACTTC. Protein product: CASSLSVPARGRDEQYF.

This clonotype was counted at least ten times. The rearrangement joins TRBV6-2 or TRBV6-3 to TRBJ2-5; no firm D call. V dropped 1 base and J dropped 2 bases, with 5 bases sitting between them. Germline lookup yields CDR1 MNHEY and CDR2 SVGEGT. This CDR3 is 13 amino acids long. This CDR3 is CASSYLWQETQYF. DNA of the CDR3: TGTGCCAGCAGTTACTTATGGCAAGAGACCCAGTACTTC.

This clonotype showed up just a few times. The conserved phenylalanine or tryptophan normally closing the CDR3 is absent here, so this likely arose from a read error. CDR3 bases: TGCGCCAGCAGCCCGGGACTAGCGGGAGTCTACGAGCAGTACCTC. This gives the protein CASSPGLAGVYEQYL. The chain is built from TRBV4-3 and TRBJ2-7, with 14 bases aligning to TRBD2. V was pared by 4 bases and J by 3 bases, with 2 bases of the junction left unmatched. CDR1 and CDR2 (germline): LGHNA, YSLEER. The CDR3 runs to 15 residues.

This clonotype turned up a few times. This chain links TRBV30 with TRBJ1-1; D is perhaps TRBD1 (6 bases). CDR3 length: 12 amino acids. Germline V gene sequence: CDR1 GTSNPN, CDR2 SVGIG (reference sequence). Trimming took off 3 bases at V and 8 bases at J, with 13 bases between the two ends. CDR3 residues: CAWSRSGAEAFF. CDR3 DNA: TGTGCCTGGAGCCGATCGGGGGCCGAAGCTTTCTTT.

The V gene is TRBV6-1, the J gene TRBJ2-7; perhaps TRBD2 as D (6 bases). The CDR3 extends over 15 amino acids. Per the germline V gene, CDR1 is MNHNS and CDR2 is SASEGT. The V end was cut by 2 bases, the J end by 0 bases, with 11 bases between. Here the CDR3 DNA reads TGTGCCAGCAGTGAAAATAGCGGTAGCTCCTACGAGCAGTACTTC. This translates into CASSENSGSSYEQYF.

This clonotype was seen repeatedly, ten times or more. The chain joins TRBV4-3 to TRBJ2-7; 9 bases are a match to TRBD2. V lost 2 bases to trimming and J lost 4 bases; unmatched junction nucleotides: 6. CDR1 and CDR2 from the germline V gene are LGHNA and YSLEER. The CDR3 consists of 15 residues. CDR3 nucleotide sequence: TGCGCCAGCAGCCAACTAGCGGGAATGTCGTACGAGCAGTACTTC. Encoded protein: CASSQLAGMSYEQYF.

This rearrangement joins TRBV12-3 or TRBV12-4 to TRBJ1-6; D is unclear. Trimming removed 6 bases from V and 10 bases from J, with 13 bases in between. The CDR3 loop spans 13 amino acids. CDR3 nucleotide sequence: TGTGCCAGCAGGGATTGGGTAGGCTCACCCCTCCACTTT. Translated, it gives CASRDWVGSPLHF.

This clonotype came up many times. The chain uses TRBV28 and TRBJ2-4, with a possible D match to TRBD2 (5 bases). This CDR3 is built from 14 residues. The V gene's germline CDR1 is MDHEN and CDR2 SYDVKM. V gave up 8 bases and J gave up 1 base, with 12 bases separating them. CDR3 sequence (DNA): TGTGCCAGCTCAGTCTGGGAGGCCAAAAACATTCAGTACTTC. It encodes CASSVWEAKNIQYF.

The V and J genes are TRBV19 and TRBJ1-2, with 7 bases lining up with TRBD1. Germline loops: CDR1 LNHDA, CDR2 SQIVND (reference sequence). The CDR3 sequence is 15 residues long. J was trimmed by 6 bases and V by 5 bases; bases with no gene match: 12. The CDR3 region has the DNA TGTGCCAGTAGTTTCGACAGGGTGGGTTTCGATGGCTACACCTTC. Translated, it gives CASSFDRVGFDGYTF.

V gene TRBV28 combines with J gene TRBJ2-7; D perhaps matches TRBD1 (5 bases). The CDR3 sequence is 14 residues long. Germline V gene data show CDR1 as MDHEN and CDR2 as SYDVKM. The V and J ends lost 8 bases and 3 bases respectively, with 17 bases between them. CDR3 nucleotides: TGTGCCAGCCACCCGGCAGGGCATGACTACGAGCAGTACTTC. It specifies CASHPAGHDYEQYF.

This clonotype was counted at least ten times. V and J are TRBV11-1 and TRBJ2-7, with a weak D call TRBD1 (6 bases). Between the trimmed V and J ends, which lost 3 bases and 3 bases, there was a span of 12 bases. The CDR3 has 14 residues. CDR1 is SGHAT, CDR2 FQDESV, per germline (reference sequence). The chain's CDR3 is CASSFETGVYEQYF. The CDR3 DNA follows: TGTGCCAGCAGCTTTGAGACAGGAGTCTACGAGCAGTACTTC.

This clonotype has a count of ten or more. The chain employs TRBV29-1 and TRBJ2-7, with D possibly TRBD2 on 6 matching bases. CDR3 size: 16 residues. The V and J ends lost 6 bases and 4 bases respectively, with 25 bases between them. The germline gives CDR1 SQVTM, CDR2 ANQGSEA. The CDR3 coding sequence is TGCAGCGTAACGGGCCGGGGCGGGAAAGCCAAGTACGAGCAGTACTTC. Its translation is CSVTGRGGKAKYEQYF.

This clonotype was detected only a few times. This chain's CDR3 is CASSQHSLGGYEQYF. In nucleotides, the CDR3 is TGTGCCAGCAGTCAACACTCCCTCGGCGGCTACGAGCAGTACTTC. This chain joins TRBV6-2 or TRBV6-3 and TRBJ2-7; D is undetermined. This CDR3 has 15 amino acids. The germline V gene has CDR1 MNHEY and CDR2 SVGEGT. Between the trimmed V and J ends, which lost 5 bases and 3 bases, there was a span of 17 bases.